The source of this T cell receptor (beta chain) is a study of glioma-infiltrating T cells after dendritic cell vaccination. Study summary: Dendritic cell vaccine was injected intradermally three times, biweekly.

The time point was: after dendritic cell vaccination, including at tumor progression/relapse. PBMC sampling occurred before vaccination, two weeks after the third dose, and at progression. The immunoSEQ assay amplified TCRB CDR3 from up to about 2 ug DNA. The primer mix had 60 V beta and 13 J beta primers. Generated by immunoSEQ multiplex PCR, the TCRdb table keeps only in-frame clones and is missing some. Of approximately 90,000 clones in the sample, roughly four fifths were seen once. This sequence originates from a human donor with glioblastoma. Specimen: blood, collected after dendritic cell vaccination.

The CDR3 loop is CASSGQADSGNTIYF. CDR3 nucleotides: TGTGCCAGCTCGGGACAGGCCGACTCTGGAAACACCATATATTTT. The genes are TRBV19 and TRBJ1-3; 8 nucleotides agree with TRBD1. J was trimmed by 0 bases and V by 9 bases; bases with no gene match: 7. Germline CDR1 reads LNHDA; CDR2 reads SQIVND (reference sequence). The CDR3 is 15 amino acids.